This TCR beta chain emerged from a study of CD8 T cells in ankylosing spondylitis (dated by TCRdb to about 2017). In terms of the full investigation: The study profiled T cell receptor beta repertoires in healthy donors and ankylosing spondylitis patients to find disease-linked TCR variants. In total, the full study cohort was made up of 110 or so healthy donors and some 26 ankylosing spondylitis patients. Peripheral blood was sampled, and synovial fluid was also collected from ankylosing spondylitis patients.

For sequencing, an Illumina HiSeq 2500 was employed. Quantitative 5'-RACE with molecular barcodes was the method used to prepare the TCR beta libraries. The source study handled its data this way. A new computational method based on a probabilistic model of VDJ rearrangement was used to identify disease-linked TCR variants. TCRdb passed the public sequencing reads through fastp at Q25 and MiXCR, retaining productive beta sequences. Entries that share a CDR3 protein sequence are merged under the most common genes and DNA. The V and J calls reflect TCRdb's pipeline rather than the authors' work. In all, the sample holds roughly 670,000 distinct CDR3 sequences, and roughly 19% of those were seen once. Over 15% of the sample goes to the ten largest clones. For this clonotype: It has no known antigen specificity. Within one base of it there is no much larger clone, and no base qualities were kept.

The study at large found these results: Some of the motif variants had been reported before in the synovial fluid and blood of reactive arthritis patients, a finding that suggests common disease-initiation mechanisms. The disease-linked clones had a CD8+ phenotype and were found at relatively low frequencies in peripheral blood. According to the report, matched synovial fluid samples from ankylosing spondylitis patients were significantly enriched for the disease-linked clones. A TCR beta motif of several highly homologous amino acid variants appeared characteristic of blood from ankylosing spondylitis patients.

The CDR3 holds 14 amino acids from the cysteine to the phenylalanine. The retained sequence is limited to the CDR3, 42 bases, with the frame set at the first base. Reading the germline V gene (reference sequence) gives CDR1 DFQATT and CDR2 SNEGSKA. V lost 4 bases and J lost 6 bases; the stretch between them is 16 bases long. This sequence originates from a male donor with ankylosing spondylitis. The sample taken for sequencing was blood, either unsorted or a sorted T cell fraction (not recorded which). The sequence links TRBV20-1 to TRBJ2-1, with the identity of the D gene unclear. The DNA sequence reads TGCAGTGCTATAGACGCATCCCTGACCAATGAGCAGTTCTTC. Its translation is CSAIDASLTNEQFF.